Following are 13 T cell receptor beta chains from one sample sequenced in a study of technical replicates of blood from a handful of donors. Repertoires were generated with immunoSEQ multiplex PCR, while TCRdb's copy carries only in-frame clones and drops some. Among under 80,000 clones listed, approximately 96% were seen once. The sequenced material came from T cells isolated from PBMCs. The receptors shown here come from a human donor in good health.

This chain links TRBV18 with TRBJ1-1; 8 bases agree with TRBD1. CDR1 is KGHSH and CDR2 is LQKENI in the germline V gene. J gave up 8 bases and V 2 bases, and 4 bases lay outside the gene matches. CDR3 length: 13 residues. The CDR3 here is CASSPEGQAEAFF. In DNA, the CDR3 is TGTGCCAGCTCACCAGAGGGACAGGCCGAAGCTTTCTTT.

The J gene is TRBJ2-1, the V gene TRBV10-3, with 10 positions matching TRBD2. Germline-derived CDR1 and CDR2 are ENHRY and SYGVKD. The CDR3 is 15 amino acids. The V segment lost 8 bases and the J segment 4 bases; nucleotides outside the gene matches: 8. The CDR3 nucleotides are TGTGCCATCCAAATGGGAGCGGGGGGGTACAATGAGCAGTTCTTC. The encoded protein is CAIQMGAGGYNEQFF.

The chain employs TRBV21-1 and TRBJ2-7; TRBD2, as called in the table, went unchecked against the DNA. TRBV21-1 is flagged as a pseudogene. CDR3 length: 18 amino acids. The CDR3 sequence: CASSSVARTSGSSYEQYF. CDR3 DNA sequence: TGTGCCAGCAGCTCCGTAGCAAGAACTAGCGGTAGCTCCTACGAGCAGTACTTC.

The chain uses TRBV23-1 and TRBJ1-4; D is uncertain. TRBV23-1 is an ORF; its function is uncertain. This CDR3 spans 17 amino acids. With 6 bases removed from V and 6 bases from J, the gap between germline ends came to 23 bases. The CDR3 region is CASRTRSRPHQDEKLFF. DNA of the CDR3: TGCGCCAGCAGGACTAGATCAAGGCCTCACCAGGATGAAAAACTGTTTTTT.

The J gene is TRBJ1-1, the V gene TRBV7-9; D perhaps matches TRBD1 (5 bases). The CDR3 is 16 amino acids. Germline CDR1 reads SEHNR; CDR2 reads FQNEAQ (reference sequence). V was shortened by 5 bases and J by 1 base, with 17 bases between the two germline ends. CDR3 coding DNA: TGTGCCAGCAGCCGGGGGGTCGGGTCGCCGAACACTGAAGCTTTCTTT. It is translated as CASSRGVGSPNTEAFF.

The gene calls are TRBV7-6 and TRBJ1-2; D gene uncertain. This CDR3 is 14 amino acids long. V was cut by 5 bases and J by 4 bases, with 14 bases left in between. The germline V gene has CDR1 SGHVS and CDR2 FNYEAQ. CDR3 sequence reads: CASSQLKDSYGYTF. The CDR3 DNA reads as TGTGCCAGCAGCCAACTAAAGGACTCCTATGGCTACACCTTC.

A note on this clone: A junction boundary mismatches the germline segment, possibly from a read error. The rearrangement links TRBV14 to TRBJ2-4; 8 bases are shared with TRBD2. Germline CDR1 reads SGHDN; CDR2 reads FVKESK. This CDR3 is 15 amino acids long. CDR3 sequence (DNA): TGTGCCAGCAGCCAAACAGGACTAGCCCAAAACATTCAGTACTTC. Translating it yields CASSQTGLAQNIQYF. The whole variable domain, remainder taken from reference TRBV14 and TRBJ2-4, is EAGVTQFPSHSVIEKGQTVTLRCDPISGHDNLYWYRRVMGKEIKFLLHFVKESKQDESGMPNNRFLAERTGGTYSTLKVQPAELEDSGVYFCASSQTGLAQNIQYFGAGTRLSVL.

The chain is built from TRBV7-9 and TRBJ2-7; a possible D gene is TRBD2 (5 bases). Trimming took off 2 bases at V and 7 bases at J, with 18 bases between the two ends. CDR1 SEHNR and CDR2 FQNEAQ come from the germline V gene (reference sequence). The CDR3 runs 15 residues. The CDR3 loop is CASSLQGGSIGEQYF. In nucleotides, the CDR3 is TGTGCCAGCAGCTTACAAGGAGGTTCGATAGGGGAGCAGTACTTC. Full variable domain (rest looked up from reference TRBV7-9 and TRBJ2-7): DTGVSQNPRHKITKRGQNVTFRCDPISEHNRLYWYRQTLGQGPEFLTYFQNEAQLEKSRLLSDRFSAERPKGSFSTLEIQRTEQGDSAMYLCASSLQGGSIGEQYFGPGTRLTVT.

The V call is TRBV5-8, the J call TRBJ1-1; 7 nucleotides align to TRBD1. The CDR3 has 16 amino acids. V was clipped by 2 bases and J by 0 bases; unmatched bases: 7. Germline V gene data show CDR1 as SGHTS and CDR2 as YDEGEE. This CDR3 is CASSFVLGQMNTEAFF. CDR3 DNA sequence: TGTGCCAGCAGCTTCGTTTTGGGACAGATGAACACTGAAGCTTTCTTT.

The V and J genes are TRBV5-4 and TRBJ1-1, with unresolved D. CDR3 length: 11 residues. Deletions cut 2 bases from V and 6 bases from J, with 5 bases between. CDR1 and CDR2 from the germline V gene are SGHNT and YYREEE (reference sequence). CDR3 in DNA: TGTGCCAGCAGCTTTTTATCTGAAGCTTTCTTT. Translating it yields CASSFLSEAFF.

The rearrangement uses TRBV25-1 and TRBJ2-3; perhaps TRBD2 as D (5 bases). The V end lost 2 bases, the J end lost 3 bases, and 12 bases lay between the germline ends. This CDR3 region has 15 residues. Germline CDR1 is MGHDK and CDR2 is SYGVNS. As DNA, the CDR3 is TGTGCCAGCAGTGAAACGAGGGATGGGACAGATACGCAGTATTTT. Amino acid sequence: CASSETRDGTDTQYF.

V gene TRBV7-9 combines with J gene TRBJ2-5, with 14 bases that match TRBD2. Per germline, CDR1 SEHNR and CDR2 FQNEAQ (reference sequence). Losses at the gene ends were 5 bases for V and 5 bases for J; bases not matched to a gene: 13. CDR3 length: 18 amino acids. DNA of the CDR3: TGTGCCAGCAGCGATGTGACTAGCGGGGGGGCGACCCGGGAGACCCAGTACTTC. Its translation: CASSDVTSGGATRETQYF.

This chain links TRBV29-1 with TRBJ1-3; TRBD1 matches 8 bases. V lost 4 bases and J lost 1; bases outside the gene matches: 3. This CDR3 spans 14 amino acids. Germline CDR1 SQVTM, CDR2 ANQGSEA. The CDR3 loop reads CSVAGGASGNTIYF. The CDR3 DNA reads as TGCAGCGTTGCAGGGGGCGCTTCTGGAAACACCATATATTTT.